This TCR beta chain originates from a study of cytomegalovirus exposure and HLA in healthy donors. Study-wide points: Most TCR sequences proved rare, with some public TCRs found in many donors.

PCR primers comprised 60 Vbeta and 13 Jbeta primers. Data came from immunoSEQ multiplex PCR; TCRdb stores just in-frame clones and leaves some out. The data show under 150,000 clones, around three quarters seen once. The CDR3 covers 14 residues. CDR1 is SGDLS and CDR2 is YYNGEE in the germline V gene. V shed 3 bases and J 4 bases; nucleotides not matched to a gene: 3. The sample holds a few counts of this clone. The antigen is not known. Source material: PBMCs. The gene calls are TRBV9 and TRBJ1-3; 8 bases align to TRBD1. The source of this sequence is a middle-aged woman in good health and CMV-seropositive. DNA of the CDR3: TGTGCCAGCAGCGGACAGGGGAAAGGAAACACCATATATTTT. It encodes CASSGQGKGNTIYF.